This is a list of T cell receptor beta chains from one sample in a study of beta chain features in type 1 diabetes. Clones were sequenced by immunoSEQ multiplex PCR, and TCRdb holds only the in-frame ones, with some missing. The data contain roughly 610,000 clones, 15% to 19% of them singletons. Sample: naive CD4+ T cells from blood. The receptors were gathered from a man aged 18 to 35 in good health. Both conserved end residues are part of each CDR3. The D gene is left open where the match is weak. Expanded clones are given a class, and other clones once, few, many or no size at all.

d_gene	v_gene	abundance	j_gene	CDR3aa	CDR3nt
.	TRBV29-1	few	TRBJ1-2	CSVDGSLNYGYTF	TGCAGCGTTGATGGCAGCCTAAACTATGGCTACACCTTC
.	TRBV15	.	TRBJ1-2	CATSPDPGPAGGYTF	TGTGCCACCAGCCCAGACCCGGGACCTGCGGGTGGCTACACCTTC
.	TRBV5-6	.	TRBJ2-7	CASSLAVVGAYEQYF	TGTGCCAGCAGCTTGGCGGTGGTGGGGGCCTACGAGCAGTACTTC
.	TRBV6-6	.	TRBJ1-1	CASSYWAANTEAFF	TGTGCCAGCAGTTACTGGGCGGCGAACACTGAAGCTTTCTTT
.	TRBV5-1	few	TRBJ1-4	CASSSWAGNEKLFF	TGCGCCAGCAGTTCCTGGGCAGGGAATGAAAAACTGTTTTTT
.	TRBV11-1	few	TRBJ2-1	CASSPRTAFEQFF	TGTGCCAGCAGCCCAAGGACGGCCTTTGAGCAGTTCTTC
TRBD1	TRBV5-1	few	TRBJ1-2	CASSSGGTVEANGYTF	TGCGCCAGCAGCTCAGGCGGGACAGTAGAGGCTAATGGCTACACCTTC
.	TRBV19	few	TRBJ2-7	CASGDRSYEQYF	TGTGCCTCGGGGGACCGGAGCTACGAGCAGTACTTC
.	TRBV18	.	TRBJ1-5	CASSVTDYGNQPQHF	TGTGCCAGCTCAGTCACAGATTATGGCAATCAGCCCCAGCATTTT
TRBD1	TRBV7-9	.	TRBJ2-1	CASSQRAGTGNNEQFF	TGTGCCAGCAGTCAACGGGCCGGGACAGGGAACAATGAGCAGTTCTTC
.	TRBV7-9	few	TRBJ2-7	CASSLEGGKVYF	TGTGCCAGCAGCTTAGAGGGCGGGAAGGTGTACTTC